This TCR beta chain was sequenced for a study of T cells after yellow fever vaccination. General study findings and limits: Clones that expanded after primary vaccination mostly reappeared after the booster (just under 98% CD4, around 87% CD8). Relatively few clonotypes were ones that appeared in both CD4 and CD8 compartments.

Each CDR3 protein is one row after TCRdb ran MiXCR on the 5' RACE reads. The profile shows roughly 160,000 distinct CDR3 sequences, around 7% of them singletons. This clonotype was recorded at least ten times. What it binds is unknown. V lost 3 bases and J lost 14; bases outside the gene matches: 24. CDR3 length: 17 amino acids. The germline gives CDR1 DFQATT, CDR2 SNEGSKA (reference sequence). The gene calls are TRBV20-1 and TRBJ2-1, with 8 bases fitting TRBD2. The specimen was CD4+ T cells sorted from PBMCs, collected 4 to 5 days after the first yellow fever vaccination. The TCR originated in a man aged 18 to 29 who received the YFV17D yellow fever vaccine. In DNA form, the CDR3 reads TGCAGTGCTAGTCTGGGACCCCAACTGGCTAGCGGGCGAGGGGAGTTCTTC. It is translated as CSASLGPQLASGRGEFF.